One and the same sample provided the 15 T cell receptor beta chains below, sequenced in a study of response to subunit inactivated influenza vaccine. TCRdb re-called the RT-PCR reads with MiXCR, one entry per CDR3 protein. The table lists over 150,000 distinct CDR3 sequences, 9.5% to 12% of them singletons, with roughly a third in the top ten. Sample: CD8+ T cells sorted from PBMCs, taken roughly 24 months after vaccination. The source is a man in his fifties or sixties who received an inactivated influenza vaccine.

This clonotype was counted many times. The genes are TRBV29-1 and TRBJ2-1; D is unclear. This CDR3 is 11 amino acids long. Germline V lookup: CDR1 SQVTM, CDR2 ANQGSEA. V was clipped by 0 bases and J by 10 bases, with 7 bases between them. CDR3 in amino acids: CSVEDGGEQFF. CDR3 coding DNA: TGCAGCGTTGAAGATGGTGGGGAGCAGTTCTTC.

The chain links TRBV24-1 to TRBJ1-5; D remains unclear. Germline CDR1 and CDR2: KGHDR and SFDVKD. V lost 1 base and J lost 2, with 5 bases in between. This CDR3 has 14 amino acids. For the CDR3, the DNA is TGTGCCACCAGTGATTTACACGGCAATCAGCCCCAGCATTTT. Translating it yields CATSDLHGNQPQHF.

This clonotype was recorded at least ten times. The rearrangement joins TRBV15 to TRBJ2-1, with 8 bases matching TRBD1. The V gene's germline CDR1 is LNHNV and CDR2 YYDKDF (reference sequence). V was clipped by 5 bases and J by 6 bases; unmatched bases: 6. The CDR3 has 14 residues. CDR3 sequence (DNA): TGTGCCACCAGCGACAGGGGTTTAGCCAATGAGCAGTTCTTC. Translated: CATSDRGLANEQFF.

This clonotype appeared a few times. The CDR3 is CASSQERTQYGGYTF. CDR3 nucleotide sequence: TGTGCCAGCAGCCAAGAGCGTACGCAGTATGGGGGCTACACCTTC. The chain links TRBV3-1 to TRBJ1-2; D remains ambiguous. With 0 bases removed from V and 8 bases from J, the gap between germline ends came to 16 bases. The length of the CDR3 is 15 residues. Germline V lookup: CDR1 LGHDT, CDR2 YNNKEL (reference sequence).

This clonotype occurred a few times. In DNA form, the CDR3 reads TGCGCCAGCAGCTTGCGGAGTAACGAGCAGTACTTC. Residues: CASSLRSNEQYF. The chain couples TRBV5-1 to TRBJ2-7; D is unclear. CDR3 length: 12 residues. The V and J ends lost 1 base and 5 bases respectively, with 7 bases between them. Germline lookup yields CDR1 SGHRS and CDR2 YFSETQ.

V usage is TRBV6-5 and J usage is TRBJ2-5, with 8 bases lining up with TRBD1. The CDR3 is made up of 15 amino acids. With V trimmed by 0 bases and J by 7 bases, 7 bases remained unmatched. From germline, CDR1 is MNHEY and CDR2 SVGAGI. As DNA, the CDR3 is TGTGCCAGCAGTTACTCGGCAGGGGGCTTGGCGACCCAGTACTTC. This gives the protein CASSYSAGGLATQYF.

This clonotype occurred many times. The chain employs TRBV6-2 or TRBV6-3 and TRBJ2-1, with D unclear. The CDR3 has 12 residues. The germline CDR1 and CDR2 sequences are MNHEY and SVGEGT. Trimming pared 0 bases from V and 10 bases from J, leaving 7 bases between. Here the CDR3 reads CASSYSPPEQFF. The CDR3 DNA sequence: TGTGCCAGCAGTTACTCCCCTCCGGAGCAGTTCTTC.

V usage is TRBV7-9 and J usage is TRBJ2-4, with D perhaps matching TRBD1 or TRBD2 (6 bases each). Trimming pared 2 bases from V and 8 bases from J, leaving 16 bases between. The CDR3 is 15 residues long. Germline V CDR1 and CDR2: SEHNR, FQNEAQ (reference sequence). The DNA for the CDR3 is TGTGCCAGCAGCTTAAGGGGGGAACTCTGGGACATTCAGTACTTC. Translating gives CASSLRGELWDIQYF.

The V and J genes are TRBV5-5 and TRBJ2-3; D uncertain. Germline CDR1 and CDR2: SGHKS and YYEKEE (reference sequence). This CDR3 contains 15 residues. Trimming cost V 7 bases and J 0 bases, with 15 bases left between them. Written as DNA, the CDR3 is TGTGCCAGCGGCCTTGGGGTGGCGAGCACAGATACGCAGTATTTT. It encodes CASGLGVASTDTQYF.

A few counts support this clonotype. The chain uses TRBV5-5 and TRBJ2-5, with a weak D call TRBD1 (6 bases). CDR3 length equals 13 residues. CDR1 SGHKS and CDR2 YYEKEE come from the germline V gene (reference sequence). Trimming took off 4 bases at V and 0 bases at J, with 7 bases between the two ends. The CDR3 region is CASSGDNQETQYF. CDR3 in DNA: TGTGCCAGCAGCGGGGACAACCAAGAGACCCAGTACTTC.

The table lists this clonotype with a few counts. DNA for the CDR3: TGTGCCATCAGTGACGAGAAGACTAGCGGGAGGAATGAGCAGTTCTTC. Residues: CAISDEKTSGRNEQFF. The chain employs TRBV10-3 and TRBJ2-1, with 13 bases fitting TRBD2. The germline V gene has CDR1 ENHRY and CDR2 SYGVKD. Unmatched junction bases numbered 6, after V lost 3 bases and J lost 7 bases. The CDR3 extends over 16 amino acids.

There are many counts of this clonotype. V gene TRBV7-7 combines with J gene TRBJ2-3; 7 bases line up with TRBD1. Germline V gives CDR1 SSHAT, CDR2 FNYEAQ (reference sequence). The CDR3 spans 13 residues. Losses at the gene ends were 9 bases for V and 0 bases for J; bases not matched to a gene: 3. The CDR3 is CARRTGSTDTQYF. CDR3 bases: TGTGCCAGGAGGACAGGAAGCACAGATACGCAGTATTTT. Using reference TRBV7-7 and TRBJ2-3 for the parts outside the CDR3, the full variable domain is GAGVSQSPRYKVTKRGQDVTLRCDPISSHATLYWYQQALGQGPEFLTYFNYEAQPDKSGLPSDRFSAERPEGSISTLTIQRTEQRDSAMYRCARRTGSTDTQYFGPGTRLTVL.

The table lists this clonotype with a few counts. V usage is TRBV11-3 and J usage is TRBJ2-3; tentatively, D is TRBD1 (6 bases). Germline V gives CDR1 SGHNT, CDR2 YENEEA. V lost 4 bases and J lost 0, with 11 bases in between. CDR3 length: 15 amino acids. CDR3 in amino acids: CASSSGQFSTDTQYF. The CDR3 DNA sequence: TGTGCCAGCAGCTCCGGACAGTTTAGCACAGATACGCAGTATTTT.

The V call is TRBV12-3 or TRBV12-4, the J call TRBJ2-7; D unresolved. CDR3 size: 13 residues. V gave up 6 bases and J gave up 7 bases, with 16 bases separating them. CDR3 DNA sequence: TGTGCCAGCAGCTCACCAGGTCTGGGGGAGCAGTACTTC. Translation: CASSSPGLGEQYF.

The chain has TRBV15 and TRBJ2-1, with a weak D call TRBD1 (6 bases). V was clipped by 5 bases and J by 6 bases, with 14 bases between them. Germline CDR1 and CDR2: LNHNV and YYDKDF (reference sequence). The CDR3 has 14 amino acids. The CDR3 loop is CATSFQGSANEQFF. CDR3 coding DNA: TGTGCCACCAGCTTTCAGGGGAGTGCCAATGAGCAGTTCTTC.